This T cell receptor (beta chain) was identified in a study of T cells in localized non-small cell lung cancer. Study observations and caveats: Because sequencing included only one region (of the tumor), heterogeneity remains possible. Detection in adjacent lung was observed for a median around 55 of the top 100 tumor clones. Clonality peaked in uninvolved adjacent lung rather than tumor.

Assay used: immunoSEQ multiplex PCR; TCRdb lists only in-frame clones, some missing. In the table there are over 8,000 clones, about 92% of which are singletons. On this clone itself: Its antigen is currently unknown.

CDR1 is MNHEY and CDR2 is SVGAGI in the germline V gene. The CDR3 has 14 amino acids. V lost 0 bases and J lost 5, with 10 bases in between. The sequencing here drew on peripheral blood, taken before any cancer treatment. The chain couples TRBV6-5 to TRBJ1-1; D not certain. The TCR comes from a woman aged 35-75 years with stage I squamous cell lung carcinoma. CDR3 sequence: CASSYSSGWTEAFF. The CDR3 DNA is TGTGCCAGCAGTTACTCCTCGGGCTGGACTGAAGCTTTCTTT.